The clone carrying this TCR beta chain was detected a few times. Which cohort a participant joined came from the clinical history participants gave. Donors in Cohort 3 counted as recovered after two negative PCRs, clearance, or symptom resolution. Study processing details: Reference gene primer amplification gave nucleated cell count estimates. The protocol was immunoSEQ multiplex PCR, while the TCRdb copy is restricted to in-frame clones and leaves out a portion. V and J calls and clone size are those listed in that table; D and trimming were worked out from the DNA. In the table there are about 380,000 clones, roughly 91% of which are singletons. This sample is drawn from a study of blood T cell repertoires in COVID-19. Study background: The United States, Italy and Spain were the sources of the acute and convalescent COVID-19 samples.

With V trimmed by 3 bases and J by 3 bases, 4 bases remained unmatched. CDR1 is LNHDA and CDR2 is SQIVND in the germline V gene (reference sequence). The CDR3 is 15 amino acids. This sequence joins TRBV19 and TRBJ2-3; 9 nucleotides align to TRBD1. Sequenced: PBMCs or T cells enriched from blood (not recorded which). The sequence derives from a woman aged 18 to 35 who had recovered from COVID-19. The CDR3 spells CASSIGTGQTDTQYF. CDR3 in DNA: TGTGCCAGTAGTATCGGGACAGGGCAAACAGATACGCAGTATTTT.